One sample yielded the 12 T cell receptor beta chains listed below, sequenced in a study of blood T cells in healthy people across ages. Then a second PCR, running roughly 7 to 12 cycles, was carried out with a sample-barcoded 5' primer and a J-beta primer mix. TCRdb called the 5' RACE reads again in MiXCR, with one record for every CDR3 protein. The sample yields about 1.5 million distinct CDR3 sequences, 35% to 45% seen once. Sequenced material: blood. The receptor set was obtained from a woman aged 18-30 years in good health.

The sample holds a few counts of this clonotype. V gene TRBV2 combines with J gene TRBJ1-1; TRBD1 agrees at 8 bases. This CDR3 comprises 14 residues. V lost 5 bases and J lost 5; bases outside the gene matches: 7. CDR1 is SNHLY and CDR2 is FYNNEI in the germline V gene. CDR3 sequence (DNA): TGTGCCAGCAGTTTCTCGGGACAGGCGACTGAAGCTTTCTTT. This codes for CASSFSGQATEAFF.

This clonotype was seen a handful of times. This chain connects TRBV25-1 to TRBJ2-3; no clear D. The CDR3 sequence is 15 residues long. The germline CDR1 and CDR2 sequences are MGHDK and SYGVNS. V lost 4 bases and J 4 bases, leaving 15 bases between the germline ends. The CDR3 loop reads CASSGTFREPDTQYF. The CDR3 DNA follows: TGTGCCAGCAGTGGGACCTTCCGCGAGCCAGATACGCAGTATTTT.

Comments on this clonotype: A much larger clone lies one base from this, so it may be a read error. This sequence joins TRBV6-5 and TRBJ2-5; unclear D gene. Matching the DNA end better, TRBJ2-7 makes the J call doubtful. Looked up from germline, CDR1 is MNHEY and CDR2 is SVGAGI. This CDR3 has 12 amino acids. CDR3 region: CHKSPLNYEQYF. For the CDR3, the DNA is TGCCACAAGAGCCCACTCAACTACGAGCAGTACTTC.

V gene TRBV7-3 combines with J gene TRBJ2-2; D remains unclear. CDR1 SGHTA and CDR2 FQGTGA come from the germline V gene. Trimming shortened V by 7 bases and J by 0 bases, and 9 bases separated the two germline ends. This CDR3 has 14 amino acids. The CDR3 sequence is CASTSQSNTGELFF. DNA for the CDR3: TGTGCCAGCACATCACAGTCGAACACCGGGGAGCTGTTTTTT. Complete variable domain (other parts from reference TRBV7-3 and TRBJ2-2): GAGVSQTPSNKVTEKGKYVELRCDPISGHTALYWYRQSLGQGPEFLIYFQGTGAADDSGLPNDRFFAVRPEGSVSTLKIQRTERGDSAVYLCASTSQSNTGELFFGEGSRLTVL.

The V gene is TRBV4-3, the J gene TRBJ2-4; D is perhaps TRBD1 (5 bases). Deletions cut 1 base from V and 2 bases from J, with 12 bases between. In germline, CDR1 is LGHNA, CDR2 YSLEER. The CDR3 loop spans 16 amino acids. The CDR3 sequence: CASSQAPGSTKNIQYF. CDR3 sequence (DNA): TGCGCCAGCAGCCAAGCCCCAGGGTCGACCAAAAACATTCAGTACTTC.

CDR3 in DNA: TGTGCCACCGAGCGGGGGGGCGTCGATGAGCAGTTCTTC. Its translation: CATERGGVDEQFF. The rearrangement joins TRBV10-3 to TRBJ2-1, with 10 bases matching TRBD2. With V trimmed by 10 bases and J by 8 bases, 8 bases remained unmatched. The germline V gene encodes CDR1 ENHRY and CDR2 SYGVKD. The CDR3 contains 13 residues.

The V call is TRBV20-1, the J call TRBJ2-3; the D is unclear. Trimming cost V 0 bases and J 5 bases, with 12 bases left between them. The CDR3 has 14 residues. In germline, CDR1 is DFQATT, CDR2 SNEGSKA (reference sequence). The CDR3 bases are TGCAGTGCTAGAGATTTTCATTCGGGAGATACGCAGTATTTT. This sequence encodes CSARDFHSGDTQYF.

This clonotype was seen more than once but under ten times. CDR3 sequence reads: CSARGLKTNEKLFF. CDR3 nucleotide sequence: TGCAGTGCTAGGGGACTGAAAACTAATGAAAAACTGTTTTTT. The chain couples TRBV20-1 to TRBJ1-4, with a weak D call TRBD1 (5 bases). This CDR3 comprises 14 residues. The V end lost 3 bases, the J end lost 1 base, and 9 bases lay between the germline ends. The germline V gene encodes CDR1 DFQATT and CDR2 SNEGSKA (reference sequence).

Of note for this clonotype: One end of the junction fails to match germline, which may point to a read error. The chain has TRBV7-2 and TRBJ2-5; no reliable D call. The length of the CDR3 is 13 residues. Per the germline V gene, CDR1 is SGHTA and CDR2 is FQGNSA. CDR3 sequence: CASSLGPQEAQYF. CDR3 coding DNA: TGTGCCAGCAGCTTAGGTCCACAAGAGGCCCAGTACTTC.

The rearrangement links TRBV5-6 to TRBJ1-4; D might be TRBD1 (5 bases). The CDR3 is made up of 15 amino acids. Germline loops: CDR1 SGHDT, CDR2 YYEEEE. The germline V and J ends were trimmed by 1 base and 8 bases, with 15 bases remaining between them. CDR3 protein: CASSLPRQGEEKLFF. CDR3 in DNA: TGTGCCAGCAGCTTGCCCCGGCAGGGTGAGGAAAAACTGTTTTTT. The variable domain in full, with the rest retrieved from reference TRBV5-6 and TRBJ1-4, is DAGVTQSPTHLIKTRGQQVTLRCSPKSGHDTVSWYQQALGQGPQFIFQYYEEEERQRGNFPDRFSGHQFPNYSSELNVNALLLGDSALYLCASSLPRQGEEKLFFGSGTQLSVL.

CDR3 in DNA: TGTGCCAGCAGTTACGAGAGCTACTCGGGGGAGCAGTACTTC. Encoded protein: CASSYESYSGEQYF. V and J are TRBV6-6 and TRBJ2-7, with a possible D match to TRBD2 (5 bases). V was pared by 2 bases and J by 7 bases, with 15 bases between. There are 14 residues in the CDR3. CDR1 is MNHNY and CDR2 is SVGAGI in the germline V gene (reference sequence).

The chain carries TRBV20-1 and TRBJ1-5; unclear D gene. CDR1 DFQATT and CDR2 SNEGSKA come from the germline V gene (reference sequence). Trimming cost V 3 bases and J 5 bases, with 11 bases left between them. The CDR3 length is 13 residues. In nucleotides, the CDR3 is TGCAGTGCTAGGGCAGACTTAGATCAGCCCCAGCATTTT. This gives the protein CSARADLDQPQHF.